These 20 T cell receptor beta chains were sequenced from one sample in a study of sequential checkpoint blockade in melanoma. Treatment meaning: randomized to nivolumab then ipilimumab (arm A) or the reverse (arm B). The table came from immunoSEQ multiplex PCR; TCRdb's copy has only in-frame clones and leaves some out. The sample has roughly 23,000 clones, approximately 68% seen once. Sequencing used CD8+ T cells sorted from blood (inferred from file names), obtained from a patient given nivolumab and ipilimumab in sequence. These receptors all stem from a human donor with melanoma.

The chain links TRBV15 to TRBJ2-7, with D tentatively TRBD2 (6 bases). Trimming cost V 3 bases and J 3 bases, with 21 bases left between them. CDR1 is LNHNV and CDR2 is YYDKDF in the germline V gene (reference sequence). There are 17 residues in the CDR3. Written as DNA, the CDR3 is TGTGCCACCAGCAGCGGAGGGACCGGGACTCTAAGCTACGAGCAGTACTTC. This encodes CATSSGGTGTLSYEQYF.

CDR3 sequence: CASSPQGVTRAGELFF. Written as DNA, the CDR3 is TGCGCCAGCAGCCCACAGGGTGTTACGCGCGCCGGGGAGCTGTTTTTT. V gene TRBV4-1 combines with J gene TRBJ2-2, with TRBD1 as a possible D gene (6 bases). The CDR3 runs to 16 residues. Germline loops: CDR1 MGHRA, CDR2 YSYEKL. V lost 4 bases and J lost 6, with 18 bases in between.

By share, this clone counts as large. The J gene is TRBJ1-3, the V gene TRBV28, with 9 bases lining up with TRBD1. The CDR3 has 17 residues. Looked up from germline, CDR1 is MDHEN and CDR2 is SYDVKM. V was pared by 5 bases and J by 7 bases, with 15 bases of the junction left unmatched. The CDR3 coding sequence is TGTGCCAGCAGTACGTTCTCTATCACGGGACAGGGCAACACCATATATTTT. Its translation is CASSTFSITGQGNTIYF.

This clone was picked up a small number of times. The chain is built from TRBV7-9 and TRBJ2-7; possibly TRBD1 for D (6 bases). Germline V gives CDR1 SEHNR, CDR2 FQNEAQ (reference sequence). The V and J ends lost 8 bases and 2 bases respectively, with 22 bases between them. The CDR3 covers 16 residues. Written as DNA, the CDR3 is TGTGCCAGCTCCCCCTCCCAGGGGCGGATGACCTACGAGCAGTACTTC. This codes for CASSPSQGRMTYEQYF. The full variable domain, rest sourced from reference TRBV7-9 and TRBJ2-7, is DTGVSQNPRHKITKRGQNVTFRCDPISEHNRLYWYRQTLGQGPEFLTYFQNEAQLEKSRLLSDRFSAERPKGSFSTLEIQRTEQGDSAMYLCASSPSQGRMTYEQYFGPGTRLTVT.

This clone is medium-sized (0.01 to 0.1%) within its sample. As DNA, the CDR3 is TGTGCCAGCAGCGCCGCCAGGGGTCCCTACAATGAGCAGTTCTTC. Translating gives CASSAARGPYNEQFF. The rearrangement uses TRBV21-1 and TRBJ2-1; TRBD1 is taken as the D call from the table, unchecked against the DNA. TRBV21-1 is a pseudogene segment. The CDR3 contains 15 residues.

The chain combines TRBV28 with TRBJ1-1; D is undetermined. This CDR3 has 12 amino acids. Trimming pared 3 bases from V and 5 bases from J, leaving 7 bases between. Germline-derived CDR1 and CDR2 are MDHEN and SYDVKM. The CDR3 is CASSFGYTEAFF. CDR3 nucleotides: TGTGCCAGCAGTTTCGGGTATACTGAAGCTTTCTTT.

Here the CDR3 DNA reads TGTGCCAGCAGCCGAGAGTATAGCGGGGAAGGGGATACGCAGTATTTT. This translates into CASSREYSGEGDTQYF. The chain has TRBV7-8 and TRBJ2-3; 8 bases agree with TRBD2. Germline CDR1 is SGHVS and CDR2 is FQNEAQ. The CDR3 is made up of 16 amino acids. V lost 5 bases, J lost 6 bases, and 13 bases stayed unmatched.

CDR3 sequence reads: CASRGTGGGGYTF. CDR3 in DNA: TGTGCCAGCAGAGGGACAGGGGGAGGAGGCTACACCTTC. The chain carries TRBV5-5 and TRBJ1-2; 11 bases match TRBD1. Germline CDR1 reads SGHKS; CDR2 reads YYEKEE (reference sequence). This CDR3 contains 13 residues. The ends lost 5 bases at V and 8 bases at J; junction bases unmatched: 5.

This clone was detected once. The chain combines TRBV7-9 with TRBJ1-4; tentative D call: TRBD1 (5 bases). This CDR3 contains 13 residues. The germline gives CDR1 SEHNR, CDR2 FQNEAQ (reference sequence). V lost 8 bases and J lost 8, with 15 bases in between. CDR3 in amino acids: CASQWGGEEKLFF. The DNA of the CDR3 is TGTGCCAGCCAGTGGGGAGGGGAGGAAAAACTGTTTTTT.

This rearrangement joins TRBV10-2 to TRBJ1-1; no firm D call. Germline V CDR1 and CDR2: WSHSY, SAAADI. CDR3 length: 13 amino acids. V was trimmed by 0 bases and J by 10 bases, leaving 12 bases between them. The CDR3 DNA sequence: TGCGCCAGCAGTGAGTCGATGAGCTACGTAGCTTTCTTT. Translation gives CASSESMSYVAFF.

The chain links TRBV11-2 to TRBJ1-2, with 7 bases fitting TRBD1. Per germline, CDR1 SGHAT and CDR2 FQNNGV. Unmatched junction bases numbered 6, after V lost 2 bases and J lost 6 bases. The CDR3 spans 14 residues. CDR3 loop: CASSLRGQNDGYTF. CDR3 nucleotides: TGTGCCAGCAGCTTAAGGGGACAGAATGATGGCTACACCTTC.

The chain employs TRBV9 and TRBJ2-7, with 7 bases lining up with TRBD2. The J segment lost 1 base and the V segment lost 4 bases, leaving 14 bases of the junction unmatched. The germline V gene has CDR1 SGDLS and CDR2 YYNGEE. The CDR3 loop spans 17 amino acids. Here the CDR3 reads CASSPGGRAAASYEQYF. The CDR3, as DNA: TGTGCCAGCAGCCCCGGGGGGAGGGCAGCGGCGTCCTACGAGCAGTACTTC.

The CDR3 DNA reads as TGTGCCAGCAGCCCGGGGGGCCCGCATACGCAGTATTTT. Protein: CASSPGGPHTQYF. V and J are TRBV21-1 and TRBJ2-3; no check of the table's D call, TRBD2, against the DNA was made. TRBV21-1 is deemed a pseudogene. The CDR3 is 13 residues long.

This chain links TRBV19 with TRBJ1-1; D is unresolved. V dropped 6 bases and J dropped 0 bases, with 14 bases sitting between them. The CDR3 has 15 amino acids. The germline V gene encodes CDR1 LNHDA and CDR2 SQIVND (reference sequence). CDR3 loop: CASSPTRIVNTEAFF. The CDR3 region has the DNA TGTGCCAGTAGCCCTACCAGGATCGTGAACACTGAAGCTTTCTTT.

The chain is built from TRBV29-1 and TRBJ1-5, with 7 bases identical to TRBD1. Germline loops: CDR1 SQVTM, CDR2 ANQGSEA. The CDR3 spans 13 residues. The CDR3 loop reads CSCTTGESQPQHF. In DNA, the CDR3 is TGCAGTTGTACCACAGGGGAGAGTCAGCCCCAGCATTTT.

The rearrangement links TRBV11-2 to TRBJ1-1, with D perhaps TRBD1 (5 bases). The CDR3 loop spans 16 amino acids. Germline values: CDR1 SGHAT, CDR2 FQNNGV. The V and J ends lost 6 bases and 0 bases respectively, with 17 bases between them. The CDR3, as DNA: TGTGCCAGCAGTAACCTTCTCCGGGGGATGAACACTGAAGCTTTCTTT. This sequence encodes CASSNLLRGMNTEAFF. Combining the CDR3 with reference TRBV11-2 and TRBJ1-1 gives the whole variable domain EAGVAQSPRYKIIEKRQSVAFWCNPISGHATLYWYQQILGQGPKLLIQFQNNGVVDDSQLPKDRFSAERLKGVDSTLKIQPAKLEDSAVYLCASSNLLRGMNTEAFFGQGTRLTVV.

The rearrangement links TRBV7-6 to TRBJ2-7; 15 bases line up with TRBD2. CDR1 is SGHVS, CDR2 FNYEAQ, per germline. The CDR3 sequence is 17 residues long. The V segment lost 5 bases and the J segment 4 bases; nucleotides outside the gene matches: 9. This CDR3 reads CASSPLGLAGGLYEQYF. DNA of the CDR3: TGTGCCAGCAGCCCGCTCGGACTAGCGGGGGGGCTGTACGAGCAGTACTTC.

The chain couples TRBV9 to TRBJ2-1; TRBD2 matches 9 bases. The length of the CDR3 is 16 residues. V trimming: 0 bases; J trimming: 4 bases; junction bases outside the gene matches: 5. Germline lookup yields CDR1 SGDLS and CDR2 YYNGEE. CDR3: CASSVAVAGAYNEQFF. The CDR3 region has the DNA TGTGCCAGCAGCGTAGCGGTAGCGGGGGCTTACAATGAGCAGTTCTTC.

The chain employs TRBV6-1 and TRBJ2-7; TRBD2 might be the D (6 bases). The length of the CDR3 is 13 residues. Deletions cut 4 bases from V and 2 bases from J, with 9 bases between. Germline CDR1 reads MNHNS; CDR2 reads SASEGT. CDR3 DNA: TGTGCCAGCAGTGTATCGGGGGCCTACGAGCAGTACTTC. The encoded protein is CASSVSGAYEQYF.

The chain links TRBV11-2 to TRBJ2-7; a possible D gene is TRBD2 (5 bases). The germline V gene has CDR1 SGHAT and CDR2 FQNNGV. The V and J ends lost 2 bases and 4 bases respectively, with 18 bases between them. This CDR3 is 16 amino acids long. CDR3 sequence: CASSLSEGEVFYEQYF. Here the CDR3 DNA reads TGTGCCAGCAGCTTATCCGAGGGAGAAGTTTTTTACGAGCAGTACTTC.